This T cell receptor beta chain originates from a study of T-cell memory formation after mild COVID-19. Findings and limits, study-wide: Several responding clones turned up in pre-infection memory, indicating that cross-reactive memory may have taken part.

TCRdb reanalysed the 5' RACE reads using MiXCR and keeps one entry per CDR3 protein. The repertoire holds around 160,000 distinct CDR3 sequences, with around a tenth as singletons. The CDR3 contains 13 residues. CDR1 and CDR2 (germline): MDHEN, SYDVKM. Unmatched junction bases numbered 6, after V lost 5 bases and J lost 6 bases. Comments on this clonotype: As yet, its antigen is unknown.

This TCR derives from a man aged 18 to 29 who had mild COVID-19 (a few samples of this study predate the infection). Cell type and time point are not known. Sequencing was performed on PBMCs or a T cell subset sorted from them (not recorded which). V gene TRBV28 combines with J gene TRBJ1-1; 7 positions match TRBD1. The CDR3 protein is CASSMLDRAEAFF. The CDR3, as DNA: TGTGCCAGCAGTATGTTAGACAGGGCTGAAGCTTTCTTT.